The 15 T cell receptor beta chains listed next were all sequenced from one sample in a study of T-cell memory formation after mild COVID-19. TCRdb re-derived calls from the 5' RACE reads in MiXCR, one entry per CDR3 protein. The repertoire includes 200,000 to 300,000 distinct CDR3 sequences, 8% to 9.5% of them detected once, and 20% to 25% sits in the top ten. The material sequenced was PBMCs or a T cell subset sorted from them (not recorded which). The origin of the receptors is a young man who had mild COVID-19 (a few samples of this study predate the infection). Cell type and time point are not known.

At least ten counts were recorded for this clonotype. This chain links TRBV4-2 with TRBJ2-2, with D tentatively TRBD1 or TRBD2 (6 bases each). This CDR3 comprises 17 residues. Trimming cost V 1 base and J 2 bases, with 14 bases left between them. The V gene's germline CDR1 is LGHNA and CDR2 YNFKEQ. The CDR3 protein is CASSQVGGGPNTGELFF. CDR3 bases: TGTGCCAGCAGCCAAGTCGGAGGGGGGCCTAACACCGGGGAGCTGTTTTTT.

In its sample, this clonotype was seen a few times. This CDR3 reads CASSLAIGPTEAFF. CDR3 coding DNA: TGTGCCAGCAGCTTAGCGATAGGGCCCACTGAAGCTTTCTTT. The V call is TRBV7-9, the J call TRBJ1-1; D not certain. Germline loops: CDR1 SEHNR, CDR2 FQNEAQ (reference sequence). The V end lost 0 bases, the J end lost 4 bases, and 9 bases lay between the germline ends. The CDR3 has 14 residues.

CDR3 nucleotides: TGTGCCAGCAGTTTCCCGGCCGGCACTGAAGCTTTCTTT. Residues: CASSFPAGTEAFF. V and J are TRBV6-5 and TRBJ1-1; D remains unclear. The V gene's germline CDR1 is MNHEY and CDR2 SVGAGI. Trimming removed 4 bases from V and 4 bases from J, with 10 bases in between. This CDR3 spans 13 amino acids.

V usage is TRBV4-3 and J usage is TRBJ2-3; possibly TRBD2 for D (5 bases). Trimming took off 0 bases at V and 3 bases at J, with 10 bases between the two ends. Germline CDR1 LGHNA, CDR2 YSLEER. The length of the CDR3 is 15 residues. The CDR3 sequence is CASSQDLRVTDTQYF. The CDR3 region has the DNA TGCGCCAGCAGCCAAGATCTGAGGGTAACAGATACGCAGTATTTT.

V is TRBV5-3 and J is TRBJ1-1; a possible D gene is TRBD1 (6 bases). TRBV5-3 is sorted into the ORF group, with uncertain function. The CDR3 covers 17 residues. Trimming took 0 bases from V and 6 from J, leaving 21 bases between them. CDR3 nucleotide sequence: TGTGCCAGAAGCTTGGCCACATCCACCACAGGGCTGGCTGAAGCTTTCTTT. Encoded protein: CARSLATSTTGLAEAFF.

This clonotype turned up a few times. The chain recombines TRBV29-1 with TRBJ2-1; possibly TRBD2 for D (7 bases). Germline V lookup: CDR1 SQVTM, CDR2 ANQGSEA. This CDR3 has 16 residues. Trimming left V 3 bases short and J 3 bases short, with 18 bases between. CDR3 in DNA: TGCAGCGTTGAGGCGGGGGCCTCGGGGAGCTACAATGAGCAGTTCTTC. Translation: CSVEAGASGSYNEQFF.

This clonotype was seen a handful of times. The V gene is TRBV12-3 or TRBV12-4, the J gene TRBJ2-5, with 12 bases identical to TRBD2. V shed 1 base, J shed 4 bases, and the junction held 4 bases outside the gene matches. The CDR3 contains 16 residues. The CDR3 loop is CASSLGTSGAPETQYF. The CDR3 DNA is TGTGCCAGCAGTTTAGGGACTAGCGGGGCCCCAGAGACCCAGTACTTC.

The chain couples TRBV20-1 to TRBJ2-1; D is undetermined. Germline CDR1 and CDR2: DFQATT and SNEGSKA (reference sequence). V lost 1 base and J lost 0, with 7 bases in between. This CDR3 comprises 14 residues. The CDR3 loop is CSARGFNSYNEQFF. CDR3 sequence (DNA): TGCAGTGCTAGAGGGTTTAACTCCTACAATGAGCAGTTCTTC.

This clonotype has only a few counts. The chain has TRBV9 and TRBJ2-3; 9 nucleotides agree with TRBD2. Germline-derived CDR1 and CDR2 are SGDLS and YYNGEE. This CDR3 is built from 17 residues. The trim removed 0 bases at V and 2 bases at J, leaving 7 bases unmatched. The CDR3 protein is CASSVGVAGANTDTQYF. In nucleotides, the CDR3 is TGTGCCAGCAGCGTAGGGGTAGCGGGAGCCAACACAGATACGCAGTATTTT.

CDR3 amino acids: CASSPGRDNGYTF. The CDR3 region has the DNA TGTGCCAGCAGCCCGGGACGGGATAATGGCTACACCTTC. The chain combines TRBV7-2 with TRBJ1-2; possible D gene TRBD1, 5 bases. V gave up 5 bases and J gave up 6 bases, with 13 bases separating them. Germline values: CDR1 SGHTA, CDR2 FQGNSA. This CDR3 is built from 13 residues.

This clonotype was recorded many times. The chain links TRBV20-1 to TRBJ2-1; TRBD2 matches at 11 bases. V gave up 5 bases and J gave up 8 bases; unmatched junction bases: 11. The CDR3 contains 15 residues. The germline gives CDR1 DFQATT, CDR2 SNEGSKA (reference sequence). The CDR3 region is CSALLAGGLSHEQFF. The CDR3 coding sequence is TGCAGTGCTCTCCTAGCGGGGGGACTAAGTCATGAGCAGTTCTTC.

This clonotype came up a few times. CDR3 bases: TGTGCCAGCAGCTCGGGACGGGACGCCGTATTAGGAAACACCATATATTTT. This codes for CASSSGRDAVLGNTIYF. V and J are TRBV7-8 and TRBJ1-3; TRBD1 might be the D (5 bases). The germline V gene has CDR1 SGHVS and CDR2 FQNEAQ. The V gene lost 4 bases and the J gene lost 4 bases, with 20 bases spanning the gap. This CDR3 has 17 amino acids.

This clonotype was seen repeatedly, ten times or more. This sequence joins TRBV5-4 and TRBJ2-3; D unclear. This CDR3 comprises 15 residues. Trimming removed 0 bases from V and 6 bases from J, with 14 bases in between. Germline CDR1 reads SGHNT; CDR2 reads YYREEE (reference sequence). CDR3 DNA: TGTGCCAGCAGCTTGGAGGCCTATACGTGGGATACGCAGTATTTT. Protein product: CASSLEAYTWDTQYF.

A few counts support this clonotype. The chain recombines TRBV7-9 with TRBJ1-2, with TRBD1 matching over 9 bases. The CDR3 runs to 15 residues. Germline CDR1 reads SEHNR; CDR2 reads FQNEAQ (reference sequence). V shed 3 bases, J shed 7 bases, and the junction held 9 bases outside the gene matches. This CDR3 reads CASSLITGGKGGYTF. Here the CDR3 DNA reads TGTGCCAGCAGCTTGATTACAGGGGGCAAGGGTGGCTACACCTTC.

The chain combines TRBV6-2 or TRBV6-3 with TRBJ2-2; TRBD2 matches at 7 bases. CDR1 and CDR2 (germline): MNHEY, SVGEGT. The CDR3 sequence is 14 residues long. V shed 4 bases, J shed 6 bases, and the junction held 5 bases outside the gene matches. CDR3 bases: TGTGCCAGCAGTTCCGCGGGAGTTGCCGGGGAGCTGTTTTTT. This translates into CASSSAGVAGELFF.